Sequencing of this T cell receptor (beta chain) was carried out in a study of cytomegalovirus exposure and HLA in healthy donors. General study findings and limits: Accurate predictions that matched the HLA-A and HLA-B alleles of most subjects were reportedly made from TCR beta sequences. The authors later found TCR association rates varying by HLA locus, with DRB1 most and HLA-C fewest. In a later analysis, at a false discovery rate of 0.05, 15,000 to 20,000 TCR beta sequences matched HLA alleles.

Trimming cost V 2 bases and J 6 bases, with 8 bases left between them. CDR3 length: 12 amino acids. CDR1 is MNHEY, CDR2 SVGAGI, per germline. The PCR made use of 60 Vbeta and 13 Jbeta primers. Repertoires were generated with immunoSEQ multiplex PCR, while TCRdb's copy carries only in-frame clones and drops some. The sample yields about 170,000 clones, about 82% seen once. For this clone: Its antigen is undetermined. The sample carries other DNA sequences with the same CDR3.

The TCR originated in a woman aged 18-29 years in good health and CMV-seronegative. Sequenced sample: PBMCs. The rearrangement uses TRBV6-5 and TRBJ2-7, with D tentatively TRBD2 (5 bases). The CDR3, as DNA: TGTGCCAGCAGTTACGCGGGTGGCGAGCAGTACTTC. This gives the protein CASSYAGGEQYF.